A selection of T cell receptor beta chains follows, all from one sample in a study of shared clonotypes between healthy human individuals. Libraries were prepared by immunoSEQ multiplex PCR; TCRdb keeps only in-frame clonotypes and omits some of them. This sample carries about 580,000 clones, about 98% of them seen once, and the ten largest clones take 0.3%. Sequencing was carried out using naive CD8+ T cells sorted from blood. The origin of the receptors is a man aged 25 to 40 in good health. CDR3s include the opening cysteine and the closing phenylalanine or tryptophan. The order of the fields is CDR3 protein, CDR3 DNA, J gene, clone size, D gene, V gene. The D gene is left open where the match is weak. Rows give clone size only sometimes, using once, few, many, or a class for an expanded clone.

CASSASIASSGRSTDTQYF TGTGCCAGCAGCGCCTCAATCGCGTCTAGCGGGAGGTCCACAGATACGCAGTATTTT TRBJ2-3 . TRBD2 TRBV9
CASLDRQGETQYF TGCGCCTCACTCGACAGGCAAGGCGAGACCCAGTACTTC TRBJ2-5 . . TRBV5-1
CASSDPQGAITYEQYF TGTGCCAGCAGCGACCCACAGGGGGCCATTACCTACGAGCAGTACTTC TRBJ2-7 . TRBD1 TRBV9
CASSYGDGGEQFF TGTGCCAGCAGTTATGGGGACGGTGGTGAGCAGTTCTTC TRBJ2-1 once . TRBV6-5
CASSPTASYGYTF TGTGCCAGCAGCCCAACAGCGTCTTATGGCTACACCTTC TRBJ1-2 . . TRBV11-2
CASSFNRVSEAFF TGTGCCAGCAGTTTCAACAGGGTATCTGAAGCTTTCTTT TRBJ1-1 . . TRBV27
CASSLWGTSHGDGTQYF TGTGCCAGCAGTTTATGGGGAACTTCGCATGGGGACGGGACCCAGTACTTC TRBJ2-5 . . TRBV28
CASSFWEGFDEQYF TGTGCCAGCAGCTTCTGGGAGGGCTTTGACGAGCAGTACTTC TRBJ2-7 . TRBD2 TRBV5-4
CASSLFGGEAIYEQYF TGTGCCAGCAGTTTATTTGGCGGAGAGGCGATCTACGAGCAGTACTTC TRBJ2-7 . . TRBV27
CASSPRSSTGETQYF TGTGCCAGCAGTCCTCGTTCTAGCACCGGTGAGACCCAGTACTTC TRBJ2-5 . . TRBV27
CASSPSGGGKETQYF TGTGCCAGCAGCCCCAGCGGGGGAGGGAAGGAGACCCAGTACTTC TRBJ2-5 . TRBD2 TRBV9
CASSRPGTDTEAFF TGTGCCAGCAGCCGCCCAGGGACAGATACTGAAGCTTTCTTT TRBJ1-1 few TRBD1 TRBV4-2
CASSSNPGLAQLGVEFF TGTGCCAGCAGCTCCAACCCGGGACTAGCGCAACTTGGGGTTGAGTTCTTC TRBJ2-1 . TRBD2 TRBV7-6
CASSAGYYQPQHF TGTGCCAGCAGCGCTGGGTATTATCAGCCCCAGCATTTT TRBJ1-5 . . TRBV5-6
CASSGVGANVLTF TGTGCCAGCAGCGGGGTGGGGGCCAACGTCCTGACTTTC TRBJ2-6 once . TRBV9
CASSLTSEQYF TGTGCCAGCAGCTTGACGAGCGAGCAGTACTTC TRBJ2-7 . . TRBV5-6
CAWSDSQNQPQHF TGTGCCTGGTCCGACAGCCAGAATCAGCCCCAGCATTTT TRBJ1-5 . . TRBV30
CASSPKTLRVRAYNEQFF TGTGCCAGCAGCCCAAAGACCCTCAGGGTTAGGGCCTACAATGAGCAGTTCTTC TRBJ2-1 . . TRBV7-2
CASSLVPGGTGNTIYF TGTGCCAGCAGCTTAGTGCCAGGGGGGACGGGAAACACCATATATTTT TRBJ1-3 . TRBD1 TRBV7-2
CASSIRQSEQYF TGTGCCAGTAGTATACGACAGAGTGAACAGTACTTC TRBJ2-5 . . TRBV19
CSVDFRESSYEQYF TGCAGCGTGGACTTTCGGGAGAGCTCCTACGAGCAGTACTTC TRBJ2-7 . . TRBV29-1
CASSITGVNGELFF TGTGCCAGTAGTATAACGGGAGTGAACGGGGAGCTGTTTTTT TRBJ2-2 . . TRBV19
CASSILGGGSYEQYF TGTGCCAGTAGTATTCTCGGCGGGGGCTCCTACGAGCAGTACTTC TRBJ2-7 . TRBD2 TRBV19
CASSRPIQSRANVLTF TGTGCCAGCAGCAGACCGATACAAAGTCGGGCCAACGTCCTGACTTTC TRBJ2-6 . . TRBV7-7
CASSLSGIYNEQFF TGTGCCAGCAGCTTAAGCGGAATCTACAATGAGCAGTTCTTC TRBJ2-1 . . TRBV7-6
CASSQPRSGEQYF TGTGCCAGCAGCCAACCCCGGAGCGGCGAGCAGTACTTC TRBJ2-7 . . TRBV7-2
CASSTRFRSRNTEAFF TGTGCCAGCAGCACACGGTTCAGGTCTCGGAACACTGAAGCTTTCTTT TRBJ1-1 . . TRBV13
CASSAGANTGELFF TGTGCCAGCTCAGCAGGGGCGAACACCGGGGAGCTGTTTTTT TRBJ2-2 . . TRBV6-6
CAISSGSGDEQFF TGTGCCATCTCCAGCGGGAGTGGGGATGAGCAGTTCTTC TRBJ2-1 . TRBD2 TRBV25-1
CASRSQGAETQYF TGTGCCAGCAGGTCCCAGGGGGCGGAGACCCAGTACTTC TRBJ2-5 . TRBD1 TRBV27